The 25 T cell receptor beta chains reported below all come from one sample, sequenced in a study of cytomegalovirus exposure and HLA in healthy donors. Generated by immunoSEQ multiplex PCR, the TCRdb table keeps only in-frame clones and is missing some. This sample has about 330,000 clones, with about nine tenths found just once. The sequenced sample was PBMCs. Receptors were obtained from a woman in her 30s in good health and CMV-seropositive.

The chain uses TRBV5-1 and TRBJ1-4; D ambiguous. CDR1 SGHRS and CDR2 YFSETQ come from the germline V gene. The CDR3 loop spans 14 amino acids. The ends were cut back, 2 bases at V and 8 bases at J, with 13 bases in the middle. CDR3 sequence: CASSFVPGTEKLFF. The CDR3 region has the DNA TGCGCCAGCAGCTTTGTTCCAGGCACGGAAAAACTGTTTTTT.

The rearrangement joins TRBV7-2 to TRBJ2-7; 9 nucleotides match TRBD2. The germline V gene has CDR1 SGHTA and CDR2 FQGNSA. J lost 8 bases, V lost 5 bases, and 10 bases had no gene match. The length of the CDR3 is 14 residues. CDR3 sequence: CASSGGTSIYQQYF. CDR3 DNA sequence: TGTGCCAGCAGCGGCGGGACTAGCATCTATCAGCAGTACTTC.

The chain links TRBV2 to TRBJ2-7; no definite D call. This CDR3 region has 16 residues. V was clipped by 4 bases and J by 0 bases, with 16 bases between them. Looked up from germline, CDR1 is SNHLY and CDR2 is FYNNEI. The CDR3, as DNA: TGTGCCAGCAGTGCTGTTTCCGGGTACAGCTCCTACGAGCAGTACTTC. It encodes CASSAVSGYSSYEQYF.

V is TRBV6-1 and J is TRBJ1-6; TRBD1 is a possible D gene (6 bases). The length of the CDR3 is 14 residues. V gave up 6 bases and J gave up 9 bases, with 15 bases separating them. Looked up from germline, CDR1 is MNHNS and CDR2 is SASEGT. CDR3 DNA sequence: TGTGCCAGCAGCGGGACATTTTTAGGTTCACCCCTCCACTTT. Encoded protein: CASSGTFLGSPLHF.

This clone was counted only a few times. J is TRBJ2-7 and V is TRBV15, with D perhaps matching TRBD1 or TRBD2 (5 bases each). The CDR3 length is 14 residues. The V gene's germline CDR1 is LNHNV and CDR2 YYDKDF (reference sequence). Between the trimmed V and J ends, which lost 3 bases and 4 bases, there was a span of 13 bases. The CDR3 region is CATSRQKGPYEQYF. The CDR3 coding sequence is TGTGCCACCAGCAGGCAAAAGGGACCGTACGAGCAGTACTTC. Full variable domain (rest looked up from reference TRBV15 and TRBJ2-7): DAMVIQNPRYQVTQFGKPVTLSCSQTLNHNVMYWYQQKSSQAPKLLFHYYDKDFNNEADTPDNFQSRRPNTSFCFLDIRSPGLGDTAMYLCATSRQKGPYEQYFGPGTRLTVT.

The chain has TRBV7-8 and TRBJ1-2; perhaps TRBD1 as D (5 bases). Trimming took 5 bases from V and 4 from J, leaving 14 bases between them. Per the germline V gene, CDR1 is SGHVS and CDR2 is FQNEAQ. The CDR3 extends over 14 amino acids. CDR3 residues: CASSPGAASYGYTF. DNA for the CDR3: TGTGCCAGCAGCCCCGGGGCGGCGAGCTATGGCTACACCTTC.

This rearrangement joins TRBV6-1 to TRBJ2-1; weak D call: TRBD1 (5 bases). This CDR3 comprises 15 residues. The germline V gene has CDR1 MNHNS and CDR2 SASEGT. V lost 1 base and J 1 base, leaving 8 bases between the germline ends. The CDR3 DNA reads as TGTGCCAGCAGTGAAGGGAAGGGGTCCTACAATGAGCAGTTCTTC. Encoded protein: CASSEGKGSYNEQFF.

The chain has TRBV2 and TRBJ2-4; D perhaps matches TRBD1 (5 bases). Trimming removed 8 bases at V and 9 bases at J, with 11 bases between. Per the germline V gene, CDR1 is SNHLY and CDR2 is FYNNEI. The CDR3 spans 11 residues. Here the CDR3 DNA reads TGTGCCAGCGGGGCCCTCAGCATTCAGTACTTC. Translated, it gives CASGALSIQYF.

The chain carries TRBV9 and TRBJ2-1, with D unresolved. The CDR3 loop spans 15 amino acids. CDR1 is SGDLS and CDR2 is YYNGEE in the germline V gene. The V end was cut by 1 base, the J end by 3 bases, with 11 bases between. The CDR3 DNA sequence: TGTGCCAGCAGCGTAACTCTCGCCGGCTACAATGAGCAGTTCTTC. Translated: CASSVTLAGYNEQFF.

The V and J genes are TRBV11-3 and TRBJ2-2, with a possible D match to TRBD1 (6 bases). The CDR3 runs to 14 residues. With 5 bases removed from V and 5 bases from J, the gap between germline ends came to 12 bases. The germline V gene encodes CDR1 SGHNT and CDR2 YENEEA. The CDR3 sequence is CASSPPRGTGELFF. CDR3 DNA: TGTGCCAGCAGCCCCCCTAGGGGGACCGGGGAGCTGTTTTTT.

This clone was detected only once. This chain's CDR3 is CASSVTLQGYEQYF. The CDR3 DNA reads TGTGCCAGCAGCGTGACGCTTCAGGGTTACGAGCAGTACTTC. The V and J genes are TRBV13 and TRBJ2-7, with D possibly TRBD1 on 5 matching bases. Germline V gene data show CDR1 as PRHDT and CDR2 as FYEKMQ (reference sequence). V was cut by 5 bases and J by 4 bases, with 15 bases left in between. This CDR3 region has 14 residues.

This rearrangement joins TRBV5-6 to TRBJ1-6, with TRBD1 matching 11 bases. This CDR3 is 19 amino acids long. The germline V gene encodes CDR1 SGHDT and CDR2 YYEEEE. Losses at the gene ends were 0 bases for V and 6 bases for J; bases not matched to a gene: 11. The CDR3 DNA sequence: TGTGCCAGCAGCTTGGCGCCGGGACAGGGGGGCTATTCTAATTCACCCCTCCACTTT. The encoded protein is CASSLAPGQGGYSNSPLHF.

The chain joins TRBV25-1 to TRBJ1-6, with D possibly being TRBD1 (6 bases). Germline V gives CDR1 MGHDK, CDR2 SYGVNS. The ends were cut back, 3 bases at V and 7 bases at J, with 10 bases in the middle. The length of the CDR3 is 14 residues. CDR3 sequence: CASSEYRANSPLHF. The CDR3 DNA sequence: TGTGCCAGCAGTGAGTACAGGGCGAATTCACCCCTCCACTTT. Supplemented by reference TRBV25-1 and TRBJ1-6, the full variable domain reads EADIYQTPRYLVIGTGKKITLECSQTMGHDKMYWYQQDPGMELHLIHYSYGVNSTEKGDLSSESTVSRIRTEHFPLTLESARPSHTSQYLCASSEYRANSPLHFGNGTRLTVT.

On this clone: Other DNA sequences within the sample encode an identical CDR3. This rearrangement joins TRBV5-4 to TRBJ2-5, with D maybe TRBD2 (5 bases). The length of the CDR3 is 13 residues. V lost 2 bases and J 3 bases, leaving 8 bases between the germline ends. The V gene's germline CDR1 is SGHNT and CDR2 YYREEE (reference sequence). The CDR3 loop is CASSLKGEETQYF. The CDR3 DNA reads TGTGCCAGCAGCTTAAAGGGAGAAGAGACCCAGTACTTC.

This chain joins TRBV7-2 and TRBJ2-3; the match to TRBD2 covers 8 bases. The CDR3 consists of 15 residues. Germline V lookup: CDR1 SGHTA, CDR2 FQGNSA. The trim removed 5 bases at V and 1 base at J, leaving 5 bases unmatched. The CDR3 DNA reads TGTGCCAGCAGCGAACAAGCGGGGGGCACAGATACGCAGTATTTT. Translated: CASSEQAGGTDTQYF. Complete variable domain (other parts from reference TRBV7-2 and TRBJ2-3): GAGVSQSPSNKVTEKGKDVELRCDPISGHTALYWYRQSLGQGLEFLIYFQGNSAPDKSGLPSDRFSAERTGGSVSTLTIQRTQQEDSAVYLCASSEQAGGTDTQYFGPGTRLTVL.

This clone was recorded only once. The chain uses TRBV2 and TRBJ2-7; tentative D call: TRBD2 (6 bases). Germline V gene lookup returns CDR1 SNHLY and CDR2 FYNNEI. The CDR3 runs to 14 residues. V lost 5 bases and J 1 base, leaving 12 bases between the germline ends. For the CDR3, the DNA is TGTGCCAGCAGTCCACCGGGGGATTCCTACGAGCAGTACTTC. Residues: CASSPPGDSYEQYF.

The count of this clone is one. The chain links TRBV4-2 to TRBJ1-5, with TRBD1 matching over 8 bases. Per the germline V gene, CDR1 is LGHNA and CDR2 is YNFKEQ. The CDR3 contains 15 residues. V lost 0 bases and J lost 9; bases outside the gene matches: 7. The CDR3 here is CASSQDGDRTRPQHF. The CDR3 DNA sequence: TGTGCCAGCAGCCAAGACGGGGACAGGACGAGGCCCCAGCATTTT.

The sample holds one count of this clone. The gene calls are TRBV2 and TRBJ2-1, with TRBD2 matching 8 bases. Losses at the gene ends were 4 bases for V and 10 bases for J; bases not matched to a gene: 12. The CDR3 contains 15 residues. Germline CDR1 SNHLY, CDR2 FYNNEI. CDR3 loop: CASSVARAGAQEQFF. CDR3 DNA: TGTGCCAGCAGTGTTGCGCGAGCGGGGGCCCAAGAGCAGTTCTTC.

The chain uses TRBV18 and TRBJ2-3; 7 bases line up with TRBD1. V trimming: 1 base; J trimming: 0 bases; junction bases outside the gene matches: 7. Germline CDR1 is KGHSH and CDR2 is LQKENI. The CDR3 covers 17 residues. The CDR3 loop reads CASSPLFRTGSTDTQYF. CDR3 bases: TGTGCCAGCTCACCACTTTTCCGGACAGGTAGCACAGATACGCAGTATTTT.

This clone was observed a single time. The V and J genes are TRBV11-3 and TRBJ2-1; 8 bases line up with TRBD2. The trim removed 5 bases at V and 4 bases at J, leaving 7 bases unmatched. CDR3 size: 15 residues. Germline CDR1 reads SGHNT; CDR2 reads YENEEA. The DNA for the CDR3 is TGTGCCAGCAGCCCTGCTCCGGGGGGGTACAATGAGCAGTTCTTC. Translated: CASSPAPGGYNEQFF.

The J gene is TRBJ2-7, the V gene TRBV11-1; D is unresolved. V lost 5 bases and J lost 6, with 11 bases in between. The CDR3 spans 12 residues. The germline V gene has CDR1 SGHAT and CDR2 FQDESV (reference sequence). CDR3 DNA sequence: TGTGCCAGCAGCCACGCGGACCCCGAGCAGTACTTC. Its translation is CASSHADPEQYF.

J is TRBJ1-2 and V is TRBV28; D is ambiguous. V lost 7 bases and J 2 bases, leaving 11 bases between the germline ends. Germline lookup yields CDR1 MDHEN and CDR2 SYDVKM. The length of the CDR3 is 13 residues. This CDR3 is CASTQENNYGYTF. The CDR3 DNA is TGTGCCAGCACCCAGGAGAACAACTATGGCTACACCTTC.

The chain recombines TRBV7-2 with TRBJ2-1; TRBD2 matches 10 bases. The CDR3 totals 16 residues. With 5 bases clipped from V and 0 bases from J, the junction kept 4 bases outside the gene matches. CDR1 is SGHTA, CDR2 FQGNSA, per germline. CDR3 nucleotide sequence: TGTGCCAGCAGCCTTAGCGGGAGGAGCTCCTACAATGAGCAGTTCTTC. Protein product: CASSLSGRSSYNEQFF. Variable domain in full (rest from reference TRBV7-2 and TRBJ2-1): GAGVSQSPSNKVTEKGKDVELRCDPISGHTALYWYRQSLGQGLEFLIYFQGNSAPDKSGLPSDRFSAERTGGSVSTLTIQRTQQEDSAVYLCASSLSGRSSYNEQFFGPGTRLTVL.

The chain links TRBV28 to TRBJ1-3, with D perhaps matching TRBD1 (5 bases). CDR3 size: 14 residues. V lost 3 bases, J lost 3 bases, and 9 bases lay in between. In germline, CDR1 is MDHEN, CDR2 SYDVKM. CDR3 nucleotides: TGTGCCAGCAGTTTTCAGGGATTTGGAAACACCATATATTTT. Encoded protein: CASSFQGFGNTIYF.

The gene calls are TRBV28 and TRBJ1-1; D unresolved. The CDR3 covers 14 residues. Germline-derived CDR1 and CDR2 are MDHEN and SYDVKM. V was cut by 4 bases and J by 1 base, with 10 bases left in between. Written as DNA, the CDR3 is TGTGCCAGCAGTTCTCGACTCTCGAACACTGAAGCTTTCTTT. Protein product: CASSSRLSNTEAFF.